These 26 T cell receptor beta chains originate from one sample sequenced in a study of cytomegalovirus exposure and HLA in healthy donors. PCR involved 60 Vbeta and 13 Jbeta primers. The method was immunoSEQ multiplex PCR; TCRdb's version includes in-frame clones alone and lacks a portion of them. The sample holds about 160,000 clones, around 64% seen once. Sequenced material: PBMCs. The receptors shown here come from a woman in her 30s in good health and CMV-seronegative.

A few counts support this clone. V and J are TRBV7-9 and TRBJ1-2, with a possible D match to TRBD1 (5 bases). Trimming left V 1 base short and J 4 bases short, with 22 bases between. The germline V gene encodes CDR1 SEHNR and CDR2 FQNEAQ (reference sequence). This CDR3 region has 18 residues. The CDR3 loop is CASSLGPGWVRARYGYTF. In DNA form, the CDR3 reads TGTGCCAGCAGCTTAGGTCCAGGGTGGGTTCGGGCCCGCTATGGCTACACCTTC.

This chain uses TRBV4-2 with TRBJ2-2; the match to TRBD1 covers 10 bases. CDR1 is LGHNA, CDR2 YNFKEQ, per germline. Trimming at V came to 5 bases and at J to 4 bases, leaving 7 bases not matched to a gene. The CDR3 is 16 amino acids. CDR3 protein: CASSIRDRGITGELFF. The CDR3 nucleotides read TGTGCCAGCAGCATTCGGGACAGGGGAATCACCGGGGAGCTGTTTTTT.

This clone showed up just a few times. In DNA form, the CDR3 reads TGTGCCAGCAGCGCGGGTACGGGCTTCGAAACTGAAGCTTTCTTT. This gives the protein CASSAGTGFETEAFF. The chain employs TRBV5-5 and TRBJ1-1; D unclear. Germline CDR1 and CDR2: SGHKS and YYEKEE (reference sequence). Trimming left V 4 bases short and J 5 bases short, with 18 bases between. The CDR3 loop spans 15 amino acids.

The rearrangement links TRBV19 to TRBJ2-7; 11 bases map to TRBD1. The CDR3 contains 15 residues. V lost 6 bases, J lost 1 base, and 5 bases stayed unmatched. Germline-derived CDR1 and CDR2 are LNHDA and SQIVND (reference sequence). CDR3 loop: CASRGGTGGSYEQYF. DNA for the CDR3: TGTGCCAGTAGAGGGGGGACAGGGGGGTCCTACGAGCAGTACTTC.

The chain employs TRBV11-1 and TRBJ1-2, with D perhaps matching TRBD1 (5 bases). The CDR3 is 15 residues long. Germline values: CDR1 SGHAT, CDR2 FQDESV (reference sequence). V was cut by 1 base and J by 8 bases, with 17 bases left in between. CDR3 in DNA: TGTGCCAGCAGCTTAGATACAGGAGCCTCCGGGGGCTACACCTTC. It translates to CASSLDTGASGGYTF.

V gene TRBV11-3 combines with J gene TRBJ2-3; possibly TRBD2 for D (5 bases). Trimming stripped 1 base from V and 4 bases from J, with 12 bases between. The CDR3 totals 15 residues. Germline lookup yields CDR1 SGHNT and CDR2 YENEEA. The CDR3 region has the DNA TGTGCCAGCAGCTTAGGAGCTAGCATCCCAGATACGCAGTATTTT. This gives the protein CASSLGASIPDTQYF.

The sample holds a few counts of this clone. The chain employs TRBV7-6 and TRBJ1-2; 8 nucleotides agree with TRBD1. Unmatched junction bases numbered 2, after V lost 5 bases and J lost 3 bases. The CDR3 runs to 13 residues. Germline V gene lookup returns CDR1 SGHVS and CDR2 FNYEAQ. The CDR3 DNA reads as TGTGCCAGCAGCCCGGGACAGGACTATGGCTACACCTTC. This gives the protein CASSPGQDYGYTF.

The chain links TRBV2 to TRBJ1-3; no reliable D call. The germline gives CDR1 SNHLY, CDR2 FYNNEI. This CDR3 region has 17 residues. V was cut by 0 bases and J by 1 base, with 13 bases left in between. CDR3 nucleotides: TGTGCCAGCAGTGAAGCCAGGCTGCTGCGTTCTGGAAACACCATATATTTT. Translated: CASSEARLLRSGNTIYF. Full variable domain (rest looked up from reference TRBV2 and TRBJ1-3): EPEVTQTPSHQVTQMGQEVILRCVPISNHLYFYWYRQILGQKVEFLVSFYNNEISEKSEIFDDQFSVERPDGSNFTLKIRSTKLEDSAMYFCASSEARLLRSGNTIYFGEGSWLTVV.

In the case of this clone: One end of the junction is discordant with germline, which a read error may explain. The chain joins TRBV7-7 to TRBJ2-5; 8 bases map to TRBD2. This CDR3 has 17 amino acids. Germline V gene lookup returns CDR1 SSHAT and CDR2 FNYEAQ (reference sequence). The chain's CDR3 is CASSLVQTSGYQETQYF. CDR3 nucleotides: TGTGCTAGCAGCTTAGTCCAAACTAGCGGATACCAAGAGACCCAGTACTTC.

The chain joins TRBV20-1 to TRBJ2-1, with a weak D call TRBD1 (6 bases). V shed 6 bases and J shed 8 bases, with 8 bases lying between them. The CDR3 extends over 10 amino acids. The germline V gene encodes CDR1 DFQATT and CDR2 SNEGSKA (reference sequence). DNA for the CDR3: TGCAGTGCCGCAGGGGATGAGCAGTTCTTC. Amino acid sequence: CSAAGDEQFF.

The genes are TRBV15 and TRBJ1-6; TRBD1 might be the D (6 bases). Per the germline V gene, CDR1 is LNHNV and CDR2 is YYDKDF (reference sequence). CDR3 length equals 13 residues. V was cut by 3 bases and J by 9 bases, with 9 bases left in between. The CDR3 sequence: CATSSTGSSPLHF. CDR3 nucleotides: TGTGCCACCAGCAGCACAGGGAGTTCACCCCTCCACTTT.

The chain combines TRBV5-6 with TRBJ2-7, with 7 bases identical to TRBD2. V was pared by 1 base and J by 6 bases, with 13 bases of the junction left unmatched. Germline values: CDR1 SGHDT, CDR2 YYEEEE. CDR3 length: 16 amino acids. The chain's CDR3 is CASSLHQGGSNLEQYF. CDR3 in DNA: TGTGCCAGCAGCTTGCATCAGGGCGGGAGCAACCTCGAGCAGTACTTC.

The CDR3 spells CAWSVGQGLETQYF. The CDR3 DNA sequence: TGTGCCTGGAGTGTAGGGCAGGGGTTGGAGACCCAGTACTTC. The chain employs TRBV30 and TRBJ2-5; D is possibly TRBD1 (6 bases). Germline assignment: CDR1 GTSNPN and CDR2 SVGIG (reference sequence). The V and J ends lost 0 bases and 5 bases respectively, with 13 bases between them. The CDR3 is made up of 14 amino acids.

The gene calls are TRBV4-3 and TRBJ2-1, with TRBD1 matching over 10 bases. In germline, CDR1 is LGHNA, CDR2 YSLEER. This CDR3 has 16 amino acids. J gave up 4 bases and V 5 bases, and 8 bases lay outside the gene matches. This CDR3 is CASSKGWDRGYNEQFF. The CDR3 DNA reads as TGCGCCAGCAGCAAAGGTTGGGACAGGGGTTACAATGAGCAGTTCTTC.

This clone was found a few times. The CDR3 spells CASSLLFEEITGELFF. CDR3 DNA sequence: TGTGCCAGCAGCTTATTATTTGAGGAGATTACCGGGGAGCTGTTTTTT. V usage is TRBV7-6 and J usage is TRBJ2-2, with D uncertain. V gave up 2 bases and J gave up 5 bases, with 15 bases separating them. From germline, CDR1 is SGHVS and CDR2 FNYEAQ. The CDR3 has 16 residues.

This rearrangement joins TRBV2 to TRBJ1-1, with D tentatively TRBD1 (6 bases). V shed 2 bases and J shed 6 bases, with 16 bases lying between them. Germline V gene sequence: CDR1 SNHLY, CDR2 FYNNEI. This CDR3 is built from 15 residues. CDR3 residues: CASSETGGFSAEAFF. CDR3 DNA sequence: TGTGCCAGCAGTGAAACGGGGGGCTTCAGCGCTGAAGCTTTCTTT.

The chain carries TRBV28 and TRBJ1-5, with 8 bases that match TRBD1. This CDR3 is 13 amino acids long. Germline-derived CDR1 and CDR2 are MDHEN and SYDVKM. Trimming removed 8 bases from V and 4 bases from J; junction bases left unmatched: 4. Written as DNA, the CDR3 is TGTGCCAGCCTCGGACAGGGAAATCAGCCCCAGCATTTT. Encoded protein: CASLGQGNQPQHF.

V gene TRBV5-4 combines with J gene TRBJ2-2, with 7 bases lining up with TRBD1. The J segment lost 4 bases and the V segment lost 0 bases, leaving 0 bases of the junction unmatched. Germline CDR1 and CDR2: SGHNT and YYREEE (reference sequence). The CDR3 has 14 amino acids. CDR3 DNA: TGTGCCAGCAGCTTGGGGACAGGCACCGGGGAGCTGTTTTTT. Translation: CASSLGTGTGELFF.

This clone showed up just once. The chain links TRBV15 to TRBJ2-1; TRBD1 matches 9 bases. The CDR3 has 15 amino acids. V dropped 0 bases and J dropped 7; count of bases not matched to a gene: 4. In germline, CDR1 is LNHNV, CDR2 YYDKDF (reference sequence). The CDR3, as DNA: TGTGCCACCAGCAGAGAGGACAGGGGAGAAAATGAGCAGTTCTTC. It codes for CATSREDRGENEQFF.

This sequence joins TRBV28 and TRBJ1-2, with D perhaps matching TRBD1 (5 bases). V was trimmed by 3 bases and J by 2 bases, leaving 10 bases between them. The V gene's germline CDR1 is MDHEN and CDR2 SYDVKM. The CDR3 is made up of 14 amino acids. The CDR3 nucleotides read TGTGCCAGCAGTTTTGACCGACAGAACTATGGCTACACCTTC. The encoded protein is CASSFDRQNYGYTF.

The chain links TRBV28 to TRBJ2-1; 8 nucleotides line up with TRBD2. Germline loops: CDR1 MDHEN, CDR2 SYDVKM. This CDR3 region has 16 residues. Unmatched junction bases numbered 15, after V lost 6 bases and J lost 8 bases. The CDR3 loop is CASSRPREGRGDEQFF. The CDR3 DNA is TGTGCCAGCAGCCGCCCCCGGGAGGGCCGTGGGGATGAGCAGTTCTTC.

This rearrangement joins TRBV6-1 to TRBJ1-2; possible D gene TRBD1, 6 bases. This CDR3 spans 14 amino acids. The germline gives CDR1 MNHNS, CDR2 SASEGT. In DNA, the CDR3 is TGTGTTTCCATGGCTCCGGGACACGTTTATGGCTACACCTTC. Its protein is CVSMAPGHVYGYTF.

CDR3 DNA: TGTGCCAGCAGTAACCGGGACAGGGGCCCAGATACGCAGTATTTT. Residues: CASSNRDRGPDTQYF. The V gene is TRBV6-6, the J gene TRBJ2-3; 10 nucleotides agree with TRBD1. Germline loops: CDR1 MNHNY, CDR2 SVGAGI (reference sequence). Germline trimming cut 5 bases from V and 4 bases from J; bases unmatched to any gene: 6. This CDR3 has 15 residues.

V and J are TRBV9 and TRBJ1-1, with D maybe TRBD1 (5 bases). V was pared by 0 bases and J by 8 bases, with 11 bases between. This CDR3 is 13 amino acids long. Germline CDR1 reads SGDLS; CDR2 reads YYNGEE. CDR3 nucleotides: TGTGCCAGCAGCGTAGGTGGGGCAGGAGAAGCTTTCTTT. It is translated as CASSVGGAGEAFF.

The V gene is TRBV28, the J gene TRBJ2-7; TRBD1 aligns across 9 bases. The germline gives CDR1 MDHEN, CDR2 SYDVKM. The CDR3 is 14 amino acids. V trimming: 8 bases; J trimming: 4 bases; junction bases outside the gene matches: 9. The CDR3 DNA reads TGTGCCAGCTTAGGAGGGACAGGGATGTACGAGCAGTACTTC. This encodes CASLGGTGMYEQYF.

The chain has TRBV27 and TRBJ1-2; 7 positions agree with TRBD1. This CDR3 contains 14 residues. The V segment lost 5 bases and the J segment 4 bases; nucleotides outside the gene matches: 7. Germline V gives CDR1 MNHEY, CDR2 SMNVEV (reference sequence). CDR3 nucleotides: TGTGCCAGCAGTCTGAGCGACAGGGCCTATGGCTACACCTTC. Translation: CASSLSDRAYGYTF.